This passage covers 19 T cell receptor beta chains from one sample sequenced in a study of shared clonotypes between healthy human individuals. Using immunoSEQ multiplex PCR, the repertoire was profiled, and TCRdb retains in-frame clones only, with some absent. Here the sample spans over 850,000 clones, around three quarters being singletons. The specimen was memory CD4+ T cells from PBMCs. The subset was: CD45RA-negative fraction. All receptors derive from a young man in good health. Some clones in this sample may be carry-over from other donors' samples.

The chain carries TRBV5-6 and TRBJ1-6, with no clear D. V shed 2 bases and J shed 3 bases, with 6 bases lying between them. There are 14 residues in the CDR3. The germline V gene encodes CDR1 SGHDT and CDR2 YYEEEE. CDR3 residues: CASSFHGYNSPLHF. In nucleotides, the CDR3 is TGTGCCAGCAGCTTCCACGGCTATAATTCACCCCTCCACTTT.

This clone came up once. The chain links TRBV15 to TRBJ2-1; 12 positions agree with TRBD2. CDR1 is LNHNV, CDR2 YYDKDF, per germline (reference sequence). The ends lost 0 bases at V and 9 bases at J; junction bases unmatched: 9. This CDR3 comprises 17 residues. The CDR3, as DNA: TGTGCCACCAGCAGAGAGACGATACTAGCGGGAGGACTTGAGCAGTTCTTC. Encoded protein: CATSRETILAGGLEQFF. The variable domain in full, completed from reference TRBV15 and TRBJ2-1, reads DAMVIQNPRYQVTQFGKPVTLSCSQTLNHNVMYWYQQKSSQAPKLLFHYYDKDFNNEADTPDNFQSRRPNTSFCFLDIRSPGLGDTAMYLCATSRETILAGGLEQFFGPGTRLTVL.

This clone was recorded a few times. CDR3: CASSYLTTVTYEQYF. In nucleotides, the CDR3 is TGTGCCAGCAGTTACCTTACGACAGTCACCTACGAGCAGTACTTC. The chain recombines TRBV6-5 with TRBJ2-7; possibly TRBD1 for D (5 bases). The V gene's germline CDR1 is MNHEY and CDR2 SVGAGI. This CDR3 is built from 15 residues. V shed 2 bases and J shed 2 bases, with 13 bases lying between them.

The chain combines TRBV6-6 with TRBJ2-7; TRBD2 matches 10 bases. Germline lookup yields CDR1 MNHNY and CDR2 SVGAGI (reference sequence). The CDR3 has 15 amino acids. The V gene end was trimmed by 2 bases and the J gene end by 4 bases; junction bases not matched to a gene: 5. CDR3 protein: CASSYQLAGPYEQYF. CDR3 nucleotide sequence: TGTGCCAGCAGTTACCAACTAGCGGGACCATACGAGCAGTACTTC.

To note about this clone: This may be a read error: a much more frequent sequence differs by one nucleotide. This CDR3 is also generated by other DNA sequences in the sample. The rearrangement links TRBV6-5 to TRBJ2-7, with TRBD2 matching 7 bases. There are 16 residues in the CDR3. Looked up from germline, CDR1 is MNHEY and CDR2 is SVGAGI. The CDR3 is CASSYDRGGRNDEQYF. The CDR3 DNA follows: TGTGCTAGCAGTTACGATAGGGGCGGGAGAAACGACGAGCAGTACTTC.

The chain links TRBV5-4 to TRBJ2-1, with TRBD2 matching 7 bases. This CDR3 region has 15 residues. The V gene end was trimmed by 0 bases and the J gene end by 2 bases; junction bases not matched to a gene: 2. The germline gives CDR1 SGHNT, CDR2 YYREEE (reference sequence). This CDR3 reads CASSLASGTYNEQFF. The CDR3 DNA sequence: TGTGCCAGCAGCTTGGCTAGCGGTACCTACAATGAGCAGTTCTTC.

The CDR3 DNA follows: TGTGCCAGCAGTTTATCTTTTGGGAGCCAAGAGACCCAGTACTTC. Protein sequence: CASSLSFGSQETQYF. The chain recombines TRBV28 with TRBJ2-5, with a tentative D call TRBD2 (5 bases). Per germline, CDR1 MDHEN and CDR2 SYDVKM. V lost 1 base, J lost 1 base, and 10 bases lay in between. The CDR3 has 15 amino acids.

The chain's CDR3 is CASNGRNNYGYTF. The CDR3 DNA follows: TGTGCCAGCAACGGCCGGAATAACTATGGCTACACCTTC. The J gene is TRBJ1-2, the V gene TRBV28; no clear D gene. From germline, CDR1 is MDHEN and CDR2 SYDVKM. Trimming pared 7 bases from V and 1 base from J, leaving 10 bases between. The CDR3 extends over 13 amino acids.

This clone was counted between two and nine times. A read error may be the cause here, since a much bigger clone is one base away. The gene calls are TRBV5-1 and TRBJ2-7, with 10 bases lining up with TRBD2. The CDR3 has 14 residues. V lost 2 bases and J lost 5; bases outside the gene matches: 4. Germline V gives CDR1 SGHRS, CDR2 YFSETQ. The CDR3 loop is CASSLASGSHEQYF. In nucleotides, the CDR3 is TGCGCCAGCAGCTTAGCTAGCGGGAGCCACGAGCAGTACTTC.

The rearrangement links TRBV5-1 to TRBJ2-7; 11 bases match TRBD2. Germline lookup yields CDR1 SGHRS and CDR2 YFSETQ. J was trimmed by 3 bases and V by 6 bases; bases with no gene match: 8. The CDR3 has 15 residues. This chain's CDR3 is CASKEGLAGGYEQYF. Written as DNA, the CDR3 is TGCGCCAGCAAAGAAGGACTAGCGGGTGGCTACGAGCAGTACTTC.

As regards this clone: Other DNA sequences in the sample encode the same CDR3. The V call is TRBV29-1, the J call TRBJ1-1; TRBD1 is a possible D gene (5 bases). Germline CDR1 reads SQVTM; CDR2 reads ANQGSEA. CDR3 length equals 13 residues. The V gene lost 2 bases and the J gene lost 11 bases, with 18 bases spanning the gap. In DNA form, the CDR3 reads TGCAGCGTTGAATACGGGGCCGGGTCTCGGGCTTTCTTT. Translating gives CSVEYGAGSRAFF.

This chain links TRBV11-2 with TRBJ2-7, with a tentative D call TRBD2 (5 bases). The CDR3 spans 15 residues. In germline, CDR1 is SGHAT, CDR2 FQNNGV. V was cut by 1 base and J by 3 bases, with 13 bases left in between. CDR3 sequence: CASSLAPGMGYEQYF. The CDR3 region has the DNA TGTGCCAGCAGCTTAGCGCCCGGGATGGGCTACGAGCAGTACTTC.

The chain links TRBV9 to TRBJ2-3, with D unclear. The germline V gene has CDR1 SGDLS and CDR2 YYNGEE. The V end was cut by 0 bases, the J end by 5 bases, with 7 bases between. The CDR3 contains 13 residues. CDR3 coding DNA: TGTGCCAGCAGCGTAGGACCGGGAGATACGCAGTATTTT. Translated: CASSVGPGDTQYF.

The chain carries TRBV18 and TRBJ1-1, with D hard to call. Germline CDR1 KGHSH, CDR2 LQKENI. The CDR3 runs to 13 residues. Trimming shortened V by 2 bases and J by 10 bases, and 14 bases separated the two germline ends. CDR3 in DNA: TGTGCCAGCTCACCAAAGGACCGGGAGAGAGCTTTCTTT. As protein: CASSPKDRERAFF.

This chain links TRBV5-1 with TRBJ1-4; D ambiguous. This CDR3 contains 16 residues. Germline-derived CDR1 and CDR2 are SGHRS and YFSETQ. V was trimmed by 3 bases and J by 0 bases, leaving 12 bases between them. CDR3 region: CASSSTLFATNEKLFF. The CDR3 DNA follows: TGCGCCAGCAGCTCAACATTATTTGCAACTAATGAAAAACTGTTTTTT.

The J gene is TRBJ2-7, the V gene TRBV7-9; D possibly uses TRBD1 or TRBD2 (5 bases each). Looked up from germline, CDR1 is SEHNR and CDR2 is FQNEAQ (reference sequence). CDR3 size: 15 residues. Trimming cost V 5 bases and J 4 bases, with 18 bases left between them. For the CDR3, the DNA is TGTGCCAGCAGCGACCCCGGGACCGTCAGGTACGAGCAGTACTTC. Encoded protein: CASSDPGTVRYEQYF.

The V and J genes are TRBV6-6 and TRBJ1-5; TRBD1 agrees at 8 bases. In germline, CDR1 is MNHNY, CDR2 SVGAGI (reference sequence). J was trimmed by 6 bases and V by 2 bases; bases with no gene match: 6. The CDR3 covers 15 residues. The CDR3: CASSYAGGRGQPQHF. As DNA, the CDR3 is TGTGCCAGCAGTTACGCAGGGGGCAGGGGTCAGCCCCAGCATTTT.

The count of this clone is one. The V call is TRBV7-3, the J call TRBJ1-5; 7 bases are a match to TRBD1. V was clipped by 4 bases and J by 0 bases; unmatched bases: 9. In germline, CDR1 is SGHTA, CDR2 FQGTGA. This CDR3 spans 17 amino acids. The CDR3 DNA sequence: TGTGCCAGCAGCTCCTATACCGGGACAGATAGCAATCAGCCCCAGCATTTT. Protein: CASSSYTGTDSNQPQHF.

At least ten counts were recorded for this clone. The chain is built from TRBV6-1 and TRBJ1-4; 10 positions agree with TRBD1. Germline CDR1 is MNHNS and CDR2 is SASEGT. This CDR3 spans 18 amino acids. The J segment lost 7 bases and the V segment lost 2 bases, leaving 13 bases of the junction unmatched. CDR3 amino acids: CASSENRGAGQGPEKLFF. The CDR3 DNA follows: TGTGCCAGCAGTGAAAACCGCGGAGCGGGACAGGGGCCTGAAAAACTGTTTTTT.